Listed below are T cell receptor beta chains from one sample, sequenced in a study of blood T cells in healthy people across ages. TCRdb re-called the 5' RACE reads with MiXCR, one entry per CDR3 protein. The table records 1.5 million to 1.9 million distinct CDR3 sequences, approximately 42% of them present only once. Specimen: blood. These receptors originate from a woman aged 18-29 years in good health. CDR3s include the opening cysteine and the closing phenylalanine or tryptophan. A D gene is named only where the DNA matches it firmly. Some rows mark clone size as missing; the rest say once, few, many or name a class of expanded clone.

J gene: TRBJ2-7; clone size: .; V gene: TRBV29-1; D gene: .; CDR3 DNA: TGCAGCGTTGAAGATCTGCAGGACTCCCGCTACGAGCAGTACTTC; CDR3 protein: CSVEDLQDSRYEQYF
J gene: TRBJ2-7; clone size: few; V gene: TRBV12-3/TRBV12-4; D gene: TRBD2; CDR3 DNA: TGTGCCAGCACCCGTAGCGGGGGGGCGTACGAGCAGTACTTC; CDR3 protein: CASTRSGGAYEQYF
J gene: TRBJ2-1; clone size: .; V gene: TRBV3-1; D gene: TRBD1; CDR3 DNA: TGTGCCAGCAGCCGACAGGGGGGTGGGAATGAGCAGTTCTTC; CDR3 protein: CASSRQGGGNEQFF
J gene: TRBJ2-1; clone size: .; V gene: TRBV11-3; D gene: .; CDR3 DNA: TGTGCCAGCAGCCCTCAACACGGGATCAATGAGCAGTTCTTC; CDR3 protein: CASSPQHGINEQFF
J gene: TRBJ1-2; clone size: few; V gene: TRBV20-1; D gene: .; CDR3 DNA: TGCAGTGCTAGAGACCCAAGGGTCTATGGCTACACCTTC; CDR3 protein: CSARDPRVYGYTF
J gene: TRBJ1-2; clone size: few; V gene: TRBV5-1; D gene: .; CDR3 DNA: TGCGCCAGCAGCTTGGTACCAACCGAAAACTATGGCTACACCTTC; CDR3 protein: CASSLVPTENYGYTF
J gene: TRBJ1-2; clone size: .; V gene: TRBV5-1; D gene: .; CDR3 DNA: TGCGCCAGCAGCTTGGCCAAAGCCTGGGGCTATGGCTACACCTTC; CDR3 protein: CASSLAKAWGYGYTF
J gene: TRBJ2-5; clone size: once; V gene: TRBV21-1; D gene: .; CDR3 DNA: TGTGCCAAATCAGCGGGAGTCGTCAGCAATGAGCAGTACTTC; CDR3 protein: CAKSAGVVSNEQYF
J gene: TRBJ2-2; clone size: .; V gene: TRBV27; D gene: TRBD2; CDR3 DNA: TGTGCCAGCAGTTCAGGGCTAGCGGGAGTCACCGGGGAGCTGTTTTTT; CDR3 protein: CASSSGLAGVTGELFF
J gene: TRBJ2-1; clone size: few; V gene: TRBV27; D gene: TRBD1; CDR3 DNA: TGTGCCAGCAGTTTACGGACAGGAGTCCCCCTAGACAATGAGCAGTTCTTC; CDR3 protein: CASSLRTGVPLDNEQFF
J gene: TRBJ2-5; clone size: many; V gene: TRBV4-1; D gene: .; CDR3 DNA: TGCGCCAGCAGCCAAGATCCTGGCGGGGGCCTACAAGAGACCCAGTACTTC; CDR3 protein: CASSQDPGGGLQETQYF
J gene: TRBJ2-7; clone size: once; V gene: TRBV6-5; D gene: .; CDR3 DNA: TGTGCCAGCAGTTACTCGAGGACTGGCGGCTACGAGCAGTACTTC; CDR3 protein: CASSYSRTGGYEQYF
J gene: TRBJ1-4; clone size: few; V gene: TRBV2; D gene: TRBD1; CDR3 DNA: TGTGCCAGCAGGCCTAGGACAGGGGCTAATGAAAAACTGTTTTTT; CDR3 protein: CASRPRTGANEKLFF
J gene: TRBJ2-1; clone size: few; V gene: TRBV29-1; D gene: TRBD1; CDR3 DNA: TGCAGCGTTGGACAGGGGCGCTATGAGCAGTTCTTC; CDR3 protein: CSVGQGRYEQFF
J gene: TRBJ2-5; clone size: .; V gene: TRBV11-2; D gene: .; CDR3 DNA: TGTGCCAGCAGCCGGGTGCAGGGGCAAGAGACCCAGTACTTC; CDR3 protein: CASSRVQGQETQYF
J gene: TRBJ2-7; clone size: few; V gene: TRBV20-1; D gene: .; CDR3 DNA: TGCAGTGCTACTGACCAGTCCTACGAGCAGTACTTC; CDR3 protein: CSATDQSYEQYF
J gene: TRBJ1-4; clone size: .; V gene: TRBV29-1; D gene: TRBD1; CDR3 DNA: TGCAGCGTTGGCGACAGGGGGCAGGGTGAAAAACTGTTTTTT; CDR3 protein: CSVGDRGQGEKLFF
J gene: TRBJ2-1; clone size: few; V gene: TRBV11-3; D gene: TRBD2; CDR3 DNA: TGTGCCAGCAGCTCTTCGCCTAGCGGGATCAATGAGCAGTTCTTC; CDR3 protein: CASSSSPSGINEQFF
J gene: TRBJ2-2; clone size: .; V gene: TRBV6-2/TRBV6-3; D gene: TRBD2; CDR3 DNA: TGTGCCAGCAGTTTGACTAGCGGGAGGCGAAACACCGGGGAGCTGTTTTTT; CDR3 protein: CASSLTSGRRNTGELFF
J gene: TRBJ2-7; clone size: .; V gene: TRBV7-9; D gene: .; CDR3 DNA: TGTGCCAGCAGCCCCCTCTTGGGCTCCTACAATGAGCAGTACTTC; CDR3 protein: CASSPLLGSYNEQYF
J gene: TRBJ1-5; clone size: few; V gene: TRBV9; D gene: TRBD1; CDR3 DNA: TGTGCCAGCAGTAGCGGACAGGGATTCCAGCCCCAGCATTTT; CDR3 protein: CASSSGQGFQPQHF
J gene: TRBJ2-1; clone size: few; V gene: TRBV5-1; D gene: .; CDR3 DNA: TGCGCCAGCAGCAAAACTAGTGCCTCCTACAATGAGCAGTTCTTC; CDR3 protein: CASSKTSASYNEQFF
J gene: TRBJ1-5; clone size: .; V gene: TRBV12-3/TRBV12-4; D gene: .; CDR3 DNA: TGTGCCAGCAGTTTAAAGGGCAGGGGATACGATCAGCCCCAGCATTTT; CDR3 protein: CASSLKGRGYDQPQHF
J gene: TRBJ2-3; clone size: few; V gene: TRBV29-1; D gene: .; CDR3 DNA: TGCAGCGTTGAACCCAGGGGTGGAGATACGCAGTATTTT; CDR3 protein: CSVEPRGGDTQYF
J gene: TRBJ2-7; clone size: .; V gene: TRBV11-2; D gene: .; CDR3 DNA: TGTGCCAGCAGCTTAGAAGGAGCCCTCTCCTACGAGCAGTACTTC; CDR3 protein: CASSLEGALSYEQYF
J gene: TRBJ1-1; clone size: few; V gene: TRBV7-9; D gene: .; CDR3 DNA: TGTGCCAGCAGTCCTCTCGGGGTCACCGATCACACTGAAGCTTTCTTT; CDR3 protein: CASSPLGVTDHTEAFF
J gene: TRBJ2-4; clone size: few; V gene: TRBV12-3/TRBV12-4; D gene: TRBD2; CDR3 DNA: TGTGCCAGCGGGACTAGACGCGCCAAAAACATTCAGTACTTC; CDR3 protein: CASGTRRAKNIQYF
J gene: TRBJ2-5; clone size: .; V gene: TRBV7-2; D gene: .; CDR3 DNA: TGTGCCAGCACCCACGGGGATGAAGAGACCCAGTACTTC; CDR3 protein: CASTHGDEETQYF
J gene: TRBJ1-4; clone size: .; V gene: TRBV20-1; D gene: TRBD1; CDR3 DNA: TGCAGTGCTTCCGACAGGGGGAGGCCTCTGAATGAACTGTTTTTT; CDR3 protein: CSASDRGRPLNELFF
J gene: TRBJ1-5; clone size: .; V gene: TRBV4-3; D gene: TRBD1; CDR3 DNA: TGCGCCAGCAACCTACGGACAGGGAGCAATCAGCCCCAGCATTTT; CDR3 protein: CASNLRTGSNQPQHF